The 22 T cell receptor beta chains below were found in one sample sequenced in a study of T cell responses to AZD1222 COVID-19 vaccine. Method: immunoSEQ multiplex PCR; TCRdb's copy keeps in-frame clones and lacks some. There are 100,000 to 150,000 clones in the sample; 90% occur only once, and 7.2% lies in the top ten. This material consisted of peripheral blood, taken on day 0 of AZD1222 vaccination. The origin of the receptors is an adult in good health.

In its sample, this clone was seen once. This rearrangement joins TRBV5-1 to TRBJ2-3; D gene ambiguous. The V and J ends lost 5 bases and 4 bases respectively, with 17 bases between them. The CDR3 contains 15 residues. Germline V gives CDR1 SGHRS, CDR2 YFSETQ. CDR3: CASRGIEKEPDTQYF. The CDR3 nucleotides read TGCGCCAGCAGGGGCATCGAGAAGGAGCCAGATACGCAGTATTTT. The variable domain in full, with the rest retrieved from reference TRBV5-1 and TRBJ2-3, is KAGVTQTPRYLIKTRGQQVTLSCSPISGHRSVSWYQQTPGQGLQFLFEYFSETQRNKGNFPGRFSGRQFSNSRSEMNVSTLELGDSALYLCASRGIEKEPDTQYFGPGTRLTVL.

The chain has TRBV15 and TRBJ1-5; D remains ambiguous. Per the germline V gene, CDR1 is LNHNV and CDR2 is YYDKDF (reference sequence). The CDR3 totals 16 residues. V was clipped by 5 bases and J by 0 bases, with 14 bases between them. CDR3 nucleotides: TGTGCCACCAGCCCCCGGTCCCCCCGTAGCAATCAGCCCCAGCATTTT. It specifies CATSPRSPRSNQPQHF.

The CDR3 here is CASSSVGQPQHF. The CDR3, as DNA: TGTGCCAGCAGTTCTGTTGGCCAGCCCCAGCATTTT. The chain has TRBV27 and TRBJ1-5, with D unclear. CDR1 and CDR2 (germline): MNHEY, SMNVEV (reference sequence). The CDR3 spans 12 residues. Trimming left V 4 bases short and J 7 bases short, with 8 bases between.

This chain links TRBV3-1 (or the pseudogene TRBV3-2) with TRBJ1-1; D gene unclear. V lost 1 base to trimming and J lost 1 base, with 13 bases between them. CDR1 is LGHDT and CDR2 is YNNKEL in the germline V gene (reference sequence). This CDR3 is 16 amino acids long. CDR3 region: CASSQARHTQNTEAFF. The CDR3 nucleotides are TGTGCCAGCAGCCAAGCACGACACACACAGAACACTGAAGCTTTCTTT.

The rearrangement uses TRBV7-9 and TRBJ1-4, with 10 nucleotides matching TRBD1. The CDR3 is 15 residues long. Germline values: CDR1 SEHNR, CDR2 FQNEAQ (reference sequence). The junction had 4 bases not matched to a gene; V was cut back by 4 bases and J by 5 bases. The CDR3 sequence is CASSSTGQGNEKLFF. Written as DNA, the CDR3 is TGTGCCAGCAGCTCAACGGGACAGGGGAATGAAAAACTGTTTTTT.

This chain links TRBV6-5 with TRBJ1-6; D unresolved. This CDR3 is built from 15 residues. Germline CDR1 and CDR2: MNHEY and SVGAGI. The V end was cut by 7 bases, the J end by 0 bases, with 10 bases between. The CDR3 region is CASKARGSYNSPLHF. The CDR3 DNA sequence: TGTGCCAGCAAGGCACGGGGCTCCTATAATTCACCCCTCCACTTT.

The J gene is TRBJ1-2, the V gene TRBV7-3; TRBD1 matches at 7 bases. The CDR3 totals 13 residues. With 5 bases clipped from V and 8 bases from J, the junction kept 8 bases outside the gene matches. The V gene's germline CDR1 is SGHTA and CDR2 FQGTGA. CDR3 loop: CASSSRGGQGYTF. CDR3 in DNA: TGTGCCAGCAGCAGCAGAGGGGGCCAGGGCTACACCTTC.

The chain couples TRBV3-1 (or the pseudogene TRBV3-2) to TRBJ1-2, with TRBD1 matching 11 bases. The CDR3 runs 15 residues. V shed 1 base and J 7 bases; nucleotides not matched to a gene: 5. Germline-derived CDR1 and CDR2 are LGHDT and YNNKEL (reference sequence). The CDR3 region is CASSQVGTGGFGYTF. The CDR3 DNA sequence: TGTGCCAGCAGCCAAGTGGGGACAGGGGGGTTTGGCTACACCTTC.

The rearrangement uses TRBV6-5 and TRBJ2-7; D is perhaps TRBD1 (6 bases). Germline V gene sequence: CDR1 MNHEY, CDR2 SVGAGI. V lost 7 bases to trimming and J lost 10 bases, with 17 bases between them. The CDR3 runs to 12 residues. The CDR3 DNA is TGTGCCAGCAACCTCGAGAGGGGACAACAGTACTTC. Translation: CASNLERGQQYF.

The chain uses TRBV4-3 and TRBJ2-3, with D perhaps being TRBD1 or TRBD2 (7 bases each). Germline loops: CDR1 LGHNA, CDR2 YSLEER. Trimming left V 3 bases short and J 8 bases short, with 21 bases between. CDR3 length: 16 residues. As DNA, the CDR3 is TGCGCCAGCAGCCATAACAGGGGCGTGAGGGGGGGTACGCAGTATTTT. It codes for CASSHNRGVRGGTQYF.

V and J are TRBV12-3 or TRBV12-4 and TRBJ1-5, with D unclear. The CDR3 length is 13 residues. With 1 base removed from V and 3 bases from J, the gap between germline ends came to 4 bases. The CDR3, as DNA: TGTGCCAGCAGTTTAGGGCTCAATCAGCCCCAGCATTTT. It is translated as CASSLGLNQPQHF.

The gene calls are TRBV28 and TRBJ1-2; no reliable D call. CDR1 is MDHEN and CDR2 is SYDVKM in the germline V gene. This CDR3 is 15 amino acids long. Trimming removed 6 bases from V and 0 bases from J, with 14 bases in between. CDR3 residues: CASRPPDRANYGYTF. Written as DNA, the CDR3 is TGTGCCAGCAGACCCCCGGACCGAGCTAACTATGGCTACACCTTC.

This clone was detected once. The chain joins TRBV9 to TRBJ2-2; D remains ambiguous. V lost 6 bases, J lost 7 bases, and 16 bases lay in between. Per the germline V gene, CDR1 is SGDLS and CDR2 is YYNGEE. The CDR3 covers 14 residues. The CDR3 nucleotides read TGTGCCAGCACCTCTCTAAGTTTGGGCGGGGAGCTGTTTTTT. It encodes CASTSLSLGGELFF.

V is TRBV7-8 and J is TRBJ2-1; TRBD1 matches at 10 bases. This CDR3 spans 18 amino acids. V lost 1 base and J lost 4; bases outside the gene matches: 10. CDR1 SGHVS and CDR2 FQNEAQ come from the germline V gene. CDR3 region: CASSLERDRGLGYNEQFF. DNA for the CDR3: TGTGCCAGCAGCTTAGAGCGGGACAGGGGTTTGGGGTACAATGAGCAGTTCTTC.

This sequence joins TRBV3-1 (or the pseudogene TRBV3-2) and TRBJ1-6; a possible D gene is TRBD1 (5 bases). Germline CDR1 LGHDT, CDR2 YNNKEL (reference sequence). The CDR3 totals 15 residues. Trimming took 4 bases from V and 5 from J, leaving 12 bases between them. As DNA, the CDR3 is TGTGCCAGCAGCCGCGGGACCGGCAATAATTCACCCCTCCACTTT. Its translation: CASSRGTGNNSPLHF.

The chain uses TRBV4-1 and TRBJ1-5, with D hard to call. Germline V CDR1 and CDR2: MGHRA, YSYEKL. The CDR3 sequence is 16 residues long. V lost 0 bases and J 2 bases, leaving 11 bases between the germline ends. CDR3 loop: CASSQDGKGGNQPQHF. CDR3 nucleotides: TGCGCCAGCAGCCAAGATGGGAAAGGAGGCAATCAGCCCCAGCATTTT.

The chain joins TRBV6-1 to TRBJ1-1; D might be TRBD1 (6 bases). Germline values: CDR1 MNHNS, CDR2 SASEGT. Trimming left V 3 bases short and J 11 bases short, with 22 bases between. The CDR3 has 15 amino acids. The CDR3 coding sequence is TGTGCCAGCAGTGATGCTGGGACACCCTACCGAGGGGCTTTCTTT. Residues: CASSDAGTPYRGAFF.

The J gene is TRBJ1-5, the V gene TRBV29-1, with TRBD1 as a possible D gene (6 bases). Germline lookup yields CDR1 SQVTM and CDR2 ANQGSEA. V lost 4 bases and J lost 6, with 16 bases in between. The CDR3 runs 14 residues. The CDR3 region is CSVGSGGGGQPQHF. The CDR3 nucleotides read TGCAGCGTTGGGTCGGGGGGCGGAGGTCAGCCCCAGCATTTT.

This rearrangement joins TRBV5-1 to TRBJ2-5, with 8 bases lining up with TRBD1. J lost 5 bases, V lost 4 bases, and 7 bases had no gene match. CDR3 length: 14 amino acids. The germline V gene encodes CDR1 SGHRS and CDR2 YFSETQ. The CDR3, as DNA: TGCGCCAGCAGCACTGGACAGGGAGTGGAGACCCAGTACTTC. It encodes CASSTGQGVETQYF.

The V gene is TRBV5-1, the J gene TRBJ2-1; no clear D. CDR3 length: 13 residues. Germline assignment: CDR1 SGHRS and CDR2 YFSETQ. With 3 bases removed from V and 4 bases from J, the gap between germline ends came to 8 bases. The chain's CDR3 is CASSYDQYNEQFF. The CDR3 nucleotides read TGCGCCAGCAGCTACGACCAGTACAATGAGCAGTTCTTC.

The chain carries TRBV3-1 (or the pseudogene TRBV3-2) and TRBJ1-3, with D hard to call. The CDR3 contains 15 residues. The V gene lost 1 base and the J gene lost 0 bases, with 7 bases spanning the gap. Germline-derived CDR1 and CDR2 are LGHDT and YNNKEL (reference sequence). The CDR3: CASSQGSASGNTIYF. The CDR3, as DNA: TGTGCCAGCAGCCAAGGGTCAGCCTCTGGAAACACCATATATTTT.

The chain combines TRBV29-1 with TRBJ2-3, with D unclear. The CDR3 spans 12 residues. From germline, CDR1 is SQVTM and CDR2 ANQGSEA. Trimming took off 5 bases at V and 4 bases at J, with 10 bases between the two ends. The CDR3 here is CSVRPPADTQYF. DNA for the CDR3: TGCAGCGTTCGTCCCCCGGCAGATACGCAGTATTTT.